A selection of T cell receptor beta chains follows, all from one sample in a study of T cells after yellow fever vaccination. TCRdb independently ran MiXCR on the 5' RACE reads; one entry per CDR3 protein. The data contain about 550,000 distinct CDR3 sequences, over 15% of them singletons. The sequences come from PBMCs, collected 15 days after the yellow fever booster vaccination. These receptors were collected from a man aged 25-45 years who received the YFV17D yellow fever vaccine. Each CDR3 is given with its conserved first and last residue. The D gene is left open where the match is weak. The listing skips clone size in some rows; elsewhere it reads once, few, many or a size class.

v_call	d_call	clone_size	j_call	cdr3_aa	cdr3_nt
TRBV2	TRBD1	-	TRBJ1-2	CASSDRGANYGYTF	TGTGCCAGCAGTGACAGGGGGGCTAACTATGGCTACACCTTC
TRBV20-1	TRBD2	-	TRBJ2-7	CSARPTSGGTYEQYF	TGCAGTGCTAGACCGACTAGCGGAGGAACCTACGAGCAGTACTTC
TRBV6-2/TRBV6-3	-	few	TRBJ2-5	CASSAPGRGTQETQYF	TGTGCCAGCAGTGCCCCGGGCCGGGGCACCCAAGAGACCCAGTACTTC
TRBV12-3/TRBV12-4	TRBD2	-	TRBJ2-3	CASSLGGALDTQYF	TGTGCCAGCAGTTTGGGAGGGGCCTTAGATACGCAGTATTTT
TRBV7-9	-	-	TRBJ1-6	CASSASRGAGSPLHF	TGTGCCAGCAGCGCATCCAGGGGCGCGGGGTCACCCCTCCACTTT
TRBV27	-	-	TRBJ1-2	CASSPQWGSDGYTF	TGTGCCAGCAGTCCCCAGTGGGGGTCAGACGGCTACACCTTC
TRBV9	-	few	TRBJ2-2	CASSPRSGAPGELFF	TGTGCCAGCAGCCCCAGGTCGGGAGCCCCCGGGGAGCTGTTTTTT
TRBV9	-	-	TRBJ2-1	CASSNRDGEQFF	TGTGCCAGCAGCAACCGGGACGGTGAGCAGTTCTTC
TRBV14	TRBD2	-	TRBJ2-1	CASSQGLAGQFF	TGTGCCAGCAGCCAAGGACTAGCGGGGCAGTTCTTC
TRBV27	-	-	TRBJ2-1	CASSAEGVGSYNEQFF	TGTGCCAGCAGCGCTGAAGGTGTGGGCTCCTACAATGAGCAGTTCTTC
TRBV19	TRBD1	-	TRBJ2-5	CASRATGAQETQYF	TGTGCCAGTCGAGCTACAGGGGCCCAAGAGACCCAGTACTTC
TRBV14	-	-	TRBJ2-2	CASRPSGNTGELFF	TGTGCCAGCCGGCCCTCAGGGAACACCGGGGAGCTGTTTTTT
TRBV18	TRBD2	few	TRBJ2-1	CASDSSGRNEQFF	TGTGCCAGCGACTCTAGCGGGAGGAATGAGCAGTTCTTC
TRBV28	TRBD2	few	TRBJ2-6	CASSSAGAPGANVLTF	TGTGCCAGCAGCTCGGCGGGAGCCCCTGGGGCCAACGTCCTGACTTTC
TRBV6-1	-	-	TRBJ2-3	CASTWTAATDTQYF	TGTGCCAGCACGTGGACGGCGGCGACAGATACGCAGTATTTT
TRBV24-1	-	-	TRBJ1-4	CATSPGRATNEKLFF	TGTGCCACCAGCCCCGGACGGGCAACTAATGAAAAACTGTTTTTT
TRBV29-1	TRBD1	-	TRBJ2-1	CSVVTGENNEQFF	TGCAGCGTTGTTACAGGGGAAAACAATGAGCAGTTCTTC
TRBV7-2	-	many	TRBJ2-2	CASSLVSATGELFF	TGTGCCAGCAGCTTAGTTTCGGCGACCGGGGAGCTGTTTTTT
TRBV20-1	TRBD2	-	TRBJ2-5	CSARLAGVETQYF	TGCAGTGCTAGATTAGCGGGAGTGGAGACCCAGTACTTC
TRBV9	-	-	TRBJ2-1	CASSVGGGPNGEQFF	TGTGCCAGCAGCGTAGGCGGCGGGCCCAACGGTGAGCAGTTCTTC
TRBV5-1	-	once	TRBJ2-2	CASRELTGELFF	TGCGCCAGCAGGGAGCTCACCGGGGAGCTGTTTTTT
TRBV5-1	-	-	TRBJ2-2	CASRVAAQNTGELFF	TGCGCCAGCAGGGTAGCGGCCCAGAACACCGGGGAGCTGTTTTTT
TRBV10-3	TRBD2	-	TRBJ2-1	CAISPSGRRNEQFF	TGTGCCATCAGTCCCAGCGGGAGAAGGAATGAGCAGTTCTTC
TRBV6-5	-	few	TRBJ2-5	CASANGETQYF	TGTGCCAGCGCGAACGGGGAGACCCAGTACTTC
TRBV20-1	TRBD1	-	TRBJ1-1	CSAVRDSNVEAFF	TGCAGTGCTGTCCGGGACAGTAACGTTGAAGCTTTCTTT
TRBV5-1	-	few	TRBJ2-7	CASSPRAKTSLGSYEQYF	TGCGCCAGCAGCCCCCGGGCTAAAACTAGCCTCGGGTCCTACGAGCAGTACTTC
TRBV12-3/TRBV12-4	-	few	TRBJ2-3	CASSLGSLGTDTQYF	TGTGCCAGCAGTTTAGGCAGCCTGGGGACAGATACGCAGTATTTT
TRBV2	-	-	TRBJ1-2	CASSAHGTNYGYTF	TGTGCCAGCAGTGCCCACGGGACTAACTATGGCTACACCTTC
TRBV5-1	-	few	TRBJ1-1	CASSLAIITVNTEAFF	TGCGCCAGCAGCTTGGCCATAATTACAGTGAACACTGAAGCTTTCTTT
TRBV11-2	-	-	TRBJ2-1	CASSFSYSEQFF	TGTGCCAGCAGCTTCTCTTACAGTGAGCAGTTCTTC
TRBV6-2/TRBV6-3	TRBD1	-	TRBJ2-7	CASSIPGTGKSYEQYF	TGTGCCAGCAGTATCCCAGGGACAGGGAAGTCCTACGAGCAGTACTTC
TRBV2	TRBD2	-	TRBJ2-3	CASTGTSPTDTQYF	TGTGCCAGCACCGGGACTAGCCCCACAGATACGCAGTATTTT
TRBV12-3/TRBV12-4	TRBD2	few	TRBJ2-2	CASSSVVSGTRRELFF	TGTGCCAGCAGTTCCGTCGTTAGCGGGACACGCCGGGAGCTGTTTTTT
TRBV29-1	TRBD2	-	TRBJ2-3	CSGGRAADTQYF	TGCAGCGGCGGGAGGGCTGCAGATACGCAGTATTTT
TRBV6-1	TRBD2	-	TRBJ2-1	CASSEGTSGRYNEQFF	TGTGCCAGCAGTGAAGGGACTAGCGGGAGGTATAATGAGCAGTTCTTC
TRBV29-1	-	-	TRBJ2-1	CSALRLSSVGEQFF	TGCAGCGCCCTCCGTCTCTCTAGTGTCGGCGAGCAGTTCTTC
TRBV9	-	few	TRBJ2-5	CASSVDQREETQYF	TGTGCCAGCAGCGTAGATCAGCGGGAAGAGACCCAGTACTTC
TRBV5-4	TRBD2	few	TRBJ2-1	CATRGTSGREIEQFF	TGTGCCACCAGGGGAACTAGCGGGAGAGAAATTGAGCAGTTCTTC
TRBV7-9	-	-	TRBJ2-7	CASSPPNRESYEQYF	TGTGCCAGCAGCCCCCCGAACAGGGAGTCCTACGAGCAGTACTTC
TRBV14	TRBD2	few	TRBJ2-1	CASSQLAGYNEQFF	TGTGCCAGCAGCCAACTAGCGGGCTACAATGAGCAGTTCTTC
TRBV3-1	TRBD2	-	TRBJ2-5	CASSQGLAGRQETQYF	TGTGCCAGCAGCCAAGGTCTAGCGGGTCGACAAGAGACCCAGTACTTC
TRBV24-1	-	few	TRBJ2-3	CATSDFGTAQYF	TGTGCCACCAGTGATTTTGGGACCGCGCAGTATTTT